These 29 T cell receptor beta chains were sequenced from one sample in a study of blood T cell repertoires in COVID-19. Here immunoSEQ multiplex PCR was the method, and the copy in TCRdb shows in-frame clones only, minus some. Seen here are 70,000 to 95,000 clones, roughly 80% observed once, and the top ten hold approximately 12%. The sequencing sample was made of peripheral blood. The receptors come from a woman in her forties with active or convalescent COVID-19.

This clone rates as medium-sized. The V and J genes are TRBV6-2 or TRBV6-3 and TRBJ2-2; D might be TRBD1 (5 bases). V was cut by 6 bases and J by 1 base, with 12 bases left in between. CDR3 length equals 15 residues. Germline CDR1 reads MNHEY; CDR2 reads SVGEGT. The CDR3 reads CASSKTDRNTGELFF. The DNA of the CDR3 is TGTGCCAGCAGCAAGACCGACAGGAACACCGGGGAGCTGTTTTTT.

This clone was picked up one time. The CDR3 here is CSVPWGPPNYGYTF. As DNA, the CDR3 is TGCAGCGTTCCGTGGGGGCCCCCTAACTATGGCTACACCTTC. The J gene is TRBJ1-2, the V gene TRBV29-1; perhaps TRBD1 as D (6 bases). Germline V gene sequence: CDR1 SQVTM, CDR2 ANQGSEA. Trimming cost V 5 bases and J 0 bases, with 13 bases left between them. CDR3 length: 14 amino acids.

The chain carries TRBV5-1 and TRBJ2-4; 7 bases map to TRBD1. J was trimmed by 0 bases and V by 0 bases; bases with no gene match: 6. The length of the CDR3 is 17 residues. Germline loops: CDR1 SGHRS, CDR2 YFSETQ. The CDR3 loop reads CASSLAGTDVAKNIQYF. CDR3 sequence (DNA): TGCGCCAGCAGCTTGGCCGGGACAGATGTAGCCAAAAACATTCAGTACTTC.

The rearrangement joins TRBV28 to TRBJ2-3, with TRBD1 matching over 8 bases. The J segment lost 2 bases and the V segment lost 10 bases, leaving 14 bases of the junction unmatched. The V gene's germline CDR1 is MDHEN and CDR2 SYDVKM. This CDR3 is 16 amino acids long. The DNA of the CDR3 is TGTGCCACCTGGGGGATTCGGACAGGGTACACAGATACGCAGTATTTT. This translates into CATWGIRTGYTDTQYF.

This sequence joins TRBV7-2 and TRBJ1-5, with D uncertain. This CDR3 comprises 13 residues. Trimming took 8 bases from V and 5 from J, leaving 13 bases between them. From germline, CDR1 is SGHTA and CDR2 FQGNSA. CDR3 nucleotide sequence: TGTGCCAGCGCCTTCGGACTGGATCAGCCCCAGCATTTT. Translating gives CASAFGLDQPQHF.

This rearrangement joins TRBV11-2 to TRBJ1-1, with TRBD1 as a possible D gene (5 bases). This CDR3 region has 15 residues. Looked up from germline, CDR1 is SGHAT and CDR2 is FQNNGV. V lost 0 bases and J 4 bases, leaving 12 bases between the germline ends. The CDR3 DNA sequence: TGTGCCAGCAGCTTAGATCAGGGAGGGATCACTGAAGCTTTCTTT. Protein product: CASSLDQGGITEAFF.

The chain couples TRBV7-6 to TRBJ2-1; TRBD1 aligns across 10 bases. J was trimmed by 7 bases and V by 4 bases; bases with no gene match: 4. The V gene's germline CDR1 is SGHVS and CDR2 FNYEAQ. CDR3 size: 14 residues. CDR3 DNA sequence: TGTGCCAGCAGCTCGGACAGGGGGGGGAATGAGCAGTTCTTC. Its protein is CASSSDRGGNEQFF. Full variable domain (remainder filled in from reference TRBV7-6 and TRBJ2-1): GAGVSQSPRYKVTKRGQDVALRCDPISGHVSLYWYRQALGQGPEFLTYFNYEAQQDKSGLPNDRFSAERPEGSISTLTIQRTEQRDSAMYRCASSSDRGGNEQFFGPGTRLTVL.

In this sample, this clone turned up a few times. This chain links TRBV9 with TRBJ2-7; no clear D gene. The V and J ends lost 0 bases and 0 bases respectively, with 10 bases between them. The CDR3 consists of 15 residues. Germline V gene sequence: CDR1 SGDLS, CDR2 YYNGEE. CDR3 in DNA: TGTGCCAGCAGCGTAGGCTGGTCCAGCTCCTACGAGCAGTACTTC. This codes for CASSVGWSSSYEQYF.

This chain uses TRBV7-3 with TRBJ2-3, with TRBD2 matching over 14 bases. Germline loops: CDR1 SGHTA, CDR2 FQGTGA. The CDR3 consists of 16 residues. Trimming at V came to 4 bases and at J to 4 bases, leaving 4 bases not matched to a gene. The CDR3 sequence: CASSSGLAGAADTQYF. In DNA, the CDR3 is TGTGCCAGCAGCTCGGGACTAGCGGGAGCGGCAGATACGCAGTATTTT.

The chain recombines TRBV19 with TRBJ1-5; 7 positions match TRBD1. Germline-derived CDR1 and CDR2 are LNHDA and SQIVND (reference sequence). Trimming removed 5 bases from V and 4 bases from J; junction bases left unmatched: 8. The CDR3 covers 15 residues. The CDR3 nucleotides read TGTGCCAGTAGTTTTGGGACAGTGGGAAATCAGCCCCAGCATTTT. Translation: CASSFGTVGNQPQHF.

This chain uses TRBV29-1 with TRBJ2-5; a possible D gene is TRBD1 (6 bases). The length of the CDR3 is 12 residues. The germline V gene has CDR1 SQVTM and CDR2 ANQGSEA. V lost 7 bases, J lost 2 bases, and 11 bases lay in between. The CDR3 DNA reads TGCAGCGCCGGAGGACAGCAAGAGACCCAGTACTTC. As protein: CSAGGQQETQYF. The entire variable domain, with the rest obtained from reference TRBV29-1 and TRBJ2-5, is as follows: SAVISQKPSRDICQRGTSLTIQCQVDSQVTMMFWYRQQPGQSLTLIATANQGSEATYESGFVIDKFPISRPNLTFSTLTVSNMSPEDSSIYLCSAGGQQETQYFGPGTRLLVL.

V is TRBV5-1 and J is TRBJ1-3, with 8 bases identical to TRBD1. The CDR3 sequence is 14 residues long. In germline, CDR1 is SGHRS, CDR2 YFSETQ. V was pared by 4 bases and J by 4 bases, with 4 bases of the junction left unmatched. The CDR3 nucleotides read TGCGCCAGCAGCGAGACAGGGGCCGGAAACACCATATATTTT. Its protein is CASSETGAGNTIYF.

Concerning this clone: Other DNA sequences in the same sample also yield this CDR3. The chain has TRBV7-2 and TRBJ2-5, with D perhaps TRBD2 (6 bases). This CDR3 is 14 amino acids long. The V end lost 3 bases, the J end lost 2 bases, and 10 bases lay between the germline ends. Germline V gives CDR1 SGHTA, CDR2 FQGNSA. The CDR3 region is CASSLGGAQETQYF. Here the CDR3 DNA reads TGTGCCAGCAGCTTGGGAGGCGCACAAGAGACCCAGTACTTC. The complete variable domain, with remaining parts taken from reference TRBV7-2 and TRBJ2-5, reads GAGVSQSPSNKVTEKGKDVELRCDPISGHTALYWYRQSLGQGLEFLIYFQGNSAPDKSGLPSDRFSAERTGGSVSTLTIQRTQQEDSAVYLCASSLGGAQETQYFGPGTRLLVL.

This clone appeared a single time. The gene calls are TRBV28 and TRBJ1-5, with D perhaps matching TRBD1 (5 bases). The germline CDR1 and CDR2 sequences are MDHEN and SYDVKM. Trimming stripped 5 bases from V and 9 bases from J, with 17 bases between. The CDR3 loop spans 14 amino acids. CDR3 residues: CASSLPRDLSPQHF. The CDR3 DNA is TGTGCCAGCAGTCTTCCTCGGGACTTATCGCCCCAGCATTTT.

V and J are TRBV29-1 and TRBJ2-3, with D maybe TRBD1 (5 bases). Deletions cut 7 bases from V and 7 bases from J, with 18 bases between. Germline assignment: CDR1 SQVTM and CDR2 ANQGSEA. This CDR3 has 13 residues. CDR3 coding DNA: TGCAGCGCGGCGGAAGGGGCTGTTAATACGCAGTATTTT. Amino acid sequence: CSAAEGAVNTQYF.

The chain combines TRBV12-5 with TRBJ2-7; a weak D match, TRBD2 (6 bases). With 8 bases removed from V and 2 bases from J, the gap between germline ends came to 16 bases. Germline V CDR1 and CDR2: LGHNT, FRNRAP. This CDR3 comprises 14 residues. As DNA, the CDR3 is TGTGCTAGTTCCGGGACCCCGGGAGCCTACGAGCAGTACTTC. Its translation is CASSGTPGAYEQYF.

J is TRBJ2-5 and V is TRBV4-3; 7 nucleotides line up with TRBD2. There are 15 residues in the CDR3. V was pared by 0 bases and J by 5 bases, with 6 bases of the junction left unmatched. Per germline, CDR1 LGHNA and CDR2 YSLEER. The DNA for the CDR3 is TGCGCCAGCAGCCAAGATGTGGGACTACTGGAGACCCAGTACTTC. It is translated as CASSQDVGLLETQYF.

This sequence joins TRBV14 and TRBJ1-2; unclear D gene. Trimming stripped 2 bases from V and 0 bases from J, with 10 bases between. CDR3 length: 15 amino acids. Per germline, CDR1 SGHDN and CDR2 FVKESK. CDR3 nucleotides: TGTGCCAGCAGCCAATACTACACTTCTAACTATGGCTACACCTTC. It yields the protein CASSQYYTSNYGYTF.

V gene TRBV6-2 or TRBV6-3 combines with J gene TRBJ2-2, with 8 bases fitting TRBD1. The V segment lost 5 bases and the J segment 6 bases; nucleotides outside the gene matches: 11. Germline V gives CDR1 MNHEY, CDR2 SVGEGT. This CDR3 spans 16 amino acids. CDR3 amino acids: CASSRRGTGTPGELFF. The CDR3 DNA is TGTGCCAGCAGTCGACGGGGGACAGGTACCCCCGGGGAGCTGTTTTTT.

V and J are TRBV5-1 and TRBJ2-1, with 14 bases lining up with TRBD2. The trim removed 1 base at V and 4 bases at J, leaving 7 bases unmatched. Germline V lookup: CDR1 SGHRS, CDR2 YFSETQ. The CDR3 sequence is 18 residues long. CDR3 coding DNA: TGCGCCAGCAGCTTGTACTGGGGACTAGCGGGAGTGTACAATGAGCAGTTCTTC. It yields the protein CASSLYWGLAGVYNEQFF.

Here the CDR3 DNA reads TGTGCCATCAGGGCGACAGGGGACTCTGGAAACACCATATATTTT. It is translated as CAIRATGDSGNTIYF. This chain uses TRBV10-3 with TRBJ1-3; 8 nucleotides line up with TRBD1. Germline V CDR1 and CDR2: ENHRY, SYGVKD. This CDR3 comprises 15 residues. The V segment lost 6 bases and the J segment 0 bases; nucleotides outside the gene matches: 4.

This clone was observed a handful of times. The rearrangement joins TRBV7-3 to TRBJ1-1; D not resolved. V lost 5 bases and J 5 bases, leaving 12 bases between the germline ends. Germline CDR1 and CDR2: SGHTA and FQGTGA. The CDR3 loop spans 13 amino acids. The CDR3 region is CASSPQRGTEAFF. Here the CDR3 DNA reads TGTGCCAGCAGCCCGCAACGGGGAACTGAAGCTTTCTTT.

The chain employs TRBV11-3 and TRBJ2-7; 8 nucleotides align to TRBD2. CDR1 and CDR2 from the germline V gene are SGHNT and YENEEA. The CDR3 runs to 15 residues. The ends lost 1 base at V and 3 bases at J; junction bases unmatched: 5. The CDR3: CASSLGSGGIYEQYF. CDR3 nucleotides: TGTGCCAGCAGCTTAGGGAGCGGGGGCATCTACGAGCAGTACTTC.

Here the CDR3 reads CASSSPSGESSYNEQFF. The CDR3 DNA follows: TGTGCCAGCAGTTCTCCTAGCGGGGAAAGCTCCTACAATGAGCAGTTCTTC. This rearrangement joins TRBV28 to TRBJ2-1; TRBD2 matches at 9 bases. Germline V lookup: CDR1 MDHEN, CDR2 SYDVKM. J gave up 0 bases and V 4 bases, and 7 bases lay outside the gene matches. CDR3 length equals 17 residues.

The chain uses TRBV5-5 and TRBJ1-1; 7 bases align to TRBD1. Per germline, CDR1 SGHKS and CDR2 YYEKEE (reference sequence). CDR3 length: 13 amino acids. The junction had 4 bases not matched to a gene; V was cut back by 3 bases and J by 5 bases. CDR3 in amino acids: CASSSTGRTEAFF. CDR3 DNA: TGTGCCAGCAGCTCGACAGGGAGGACTGAAGCTTTCTTT. Filled out from reference TRBV5-5 and TRBJ1-1, the complete variable domain reads DAGVTQSPTHLIKTRGQQVTLRCSPISGHKSVSWYQQVLGQGPQFIFQYYEKEERGRGNFPDRFSARQFPNYSSELNVNALLLGDSALYLCASSSTGRTEAFFGQGTRLTVV.

The count of this clone is one. This rearrangement joins TRBV9 to TRBJ2-2; 16 nucleotides line up with TRBD2. CDR1 is SGDLS, CDR2 YYNGEE, per germline. Trimming removed 0 bases from V and 6 bases from J; junction bases left unmatched: 5. The CDR3 length is 18 residues. CDR3 protein: CASSVGGTSGRASGELFF. The CDR3 DNA reads TGTGCCAGCAGCGTAGGCGGGACTAGCGGGAGGGCGTCCGGGGAGCTGTTTTTT.

This chain links TRBV29-1 with TRBJ2-1; 7 bases fit TRBD1. CDR1 is SQVTM and CDR2 is ANQGSEA in the germline V gene. The CDR3 has 16 amino acids. Trimming took 2 bases from V and 1 from J; bases not matched to a gene: 8. DNA for the CDR3: TGCAGCGTTGAAATCCCGACAGGGTGGTCCTACAATGAGCAGTTCTTC. Amino acids: CSVEIPTGWSYNEQFF.

The chain links TRBV7-2 to TRBJ1-4; possible D gene TRBD1, 5 bases. The germline V and J ends were trimmed by 3 bases and 4 bases, with 9 bases remaining between them. The germline gives CDR1 SGHTA, CDR2 FQGNSA. The CDR3 is 14 amino acids. The CDR3 protein is CASSFQGYNEKLFF. Written as DNA, the CDR3 is TGTGCCAGCAGCTTCCAGGGTTATAATGAAAAACTGTTTTTT.

V and J are TRBV6-6 and TRBJ1-5, with 10 bases identical to TRBD1. The CDR3 sequence is 16 residues long. Per the germline V gene, CDR1 is MNHNY and CDR2 is SVGAGI (reference sequence). Trimming cost V 6 bases and J 6 bases; bases outside gene matches: 11. The CDR3 DNA follows: TGTGCCAGCAGCAGACCGCAGGGACAGGGGAGTCAGCCCCAGCATTTT. Translating it yields CASSRPQGQGSQPQHF.